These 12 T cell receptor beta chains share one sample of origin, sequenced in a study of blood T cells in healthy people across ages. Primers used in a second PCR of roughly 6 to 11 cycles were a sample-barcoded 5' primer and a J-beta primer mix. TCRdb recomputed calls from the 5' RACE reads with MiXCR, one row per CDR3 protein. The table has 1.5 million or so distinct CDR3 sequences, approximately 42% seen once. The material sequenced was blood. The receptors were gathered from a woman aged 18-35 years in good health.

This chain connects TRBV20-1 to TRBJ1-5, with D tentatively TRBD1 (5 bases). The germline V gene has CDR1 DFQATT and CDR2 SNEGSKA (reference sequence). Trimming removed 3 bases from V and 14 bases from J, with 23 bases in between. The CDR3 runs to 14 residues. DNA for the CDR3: TGCAGTGCTAGTTCATTCCGAGCAGGGCCCTTGGAGCATTTT. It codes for CSASSFRAGPLEHF.

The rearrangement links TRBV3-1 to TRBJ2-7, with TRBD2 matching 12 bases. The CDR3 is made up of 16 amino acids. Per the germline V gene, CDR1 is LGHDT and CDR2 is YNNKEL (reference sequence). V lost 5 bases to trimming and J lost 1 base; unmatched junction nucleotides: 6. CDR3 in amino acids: CASSTPGLAGSYEQYF. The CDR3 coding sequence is TGTGCCAGCAGCACTCCGGGACTAGCGGGTTCCTACGAGCAGTACTTC.

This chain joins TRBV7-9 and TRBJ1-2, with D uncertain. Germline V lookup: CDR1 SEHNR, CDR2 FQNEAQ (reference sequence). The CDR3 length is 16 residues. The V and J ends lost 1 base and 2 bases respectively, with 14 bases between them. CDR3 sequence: CASSLEVTQLNYGYTF. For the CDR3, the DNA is TGTGCCAGCAGCTTAGAGGTAACCCAACTCAACTATGGCTACACCTTC.

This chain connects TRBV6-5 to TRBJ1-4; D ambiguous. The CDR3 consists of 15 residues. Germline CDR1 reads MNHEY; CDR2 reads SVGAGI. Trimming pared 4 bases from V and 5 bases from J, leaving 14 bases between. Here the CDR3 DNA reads TGTGCCAGCAGTTGCGAAAGAGGGATAAATGAAAAACTGTTTTTT. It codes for CASSCERGINEKLFF.

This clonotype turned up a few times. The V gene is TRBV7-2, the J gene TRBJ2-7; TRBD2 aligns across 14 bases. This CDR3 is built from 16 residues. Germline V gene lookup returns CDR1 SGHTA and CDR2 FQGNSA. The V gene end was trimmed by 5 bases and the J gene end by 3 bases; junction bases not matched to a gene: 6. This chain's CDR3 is CASSIGLAGGYYEQYF. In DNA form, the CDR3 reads TGTGCCAGCAGCATAGGACTAGCGGGAGGTTACTACGAGCAGTACTTC.

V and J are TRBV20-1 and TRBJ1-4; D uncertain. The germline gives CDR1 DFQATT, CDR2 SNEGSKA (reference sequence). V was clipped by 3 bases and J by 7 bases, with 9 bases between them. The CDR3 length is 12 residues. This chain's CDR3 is CSARGSVEKLFF. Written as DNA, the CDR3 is TGCAGTGCTAGGGGTAGTGTTGAAAAACTGTTTTTT.

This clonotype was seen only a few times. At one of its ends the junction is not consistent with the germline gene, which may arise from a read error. The CDR3 is CASSSAVNEQYF. The CDR3 nucleotides are TGTGCCAGTAGCTCCGCGGTGAACGAGCAGTACTTC. The rearrangement joins TRBV7-2 to TRBJ2-5; D is undetermined. The J call is in doubt because the DNA end fits TRBJ2-7 better. Germline V gene sequence: CDR1 SGHTA, CDR2 FQGNSA. The CDR3 length is 12 residues.

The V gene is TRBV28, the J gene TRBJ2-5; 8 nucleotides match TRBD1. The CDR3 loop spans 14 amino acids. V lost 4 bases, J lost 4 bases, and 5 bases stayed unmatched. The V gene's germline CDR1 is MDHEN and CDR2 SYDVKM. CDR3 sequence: CASSSGGGGETQYF. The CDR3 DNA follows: TGTGCCAGCAGTTCAGGGGGCGGTGGAGAGACCCAGTACTTC.

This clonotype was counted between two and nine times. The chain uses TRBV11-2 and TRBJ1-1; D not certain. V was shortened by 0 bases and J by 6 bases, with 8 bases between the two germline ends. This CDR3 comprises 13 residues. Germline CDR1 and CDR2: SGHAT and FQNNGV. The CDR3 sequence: CASSLDLGPEAFF. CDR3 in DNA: TGTGCCAGCAGCTTAGATTTGGGCCCTGAAGCTTTCTTT.

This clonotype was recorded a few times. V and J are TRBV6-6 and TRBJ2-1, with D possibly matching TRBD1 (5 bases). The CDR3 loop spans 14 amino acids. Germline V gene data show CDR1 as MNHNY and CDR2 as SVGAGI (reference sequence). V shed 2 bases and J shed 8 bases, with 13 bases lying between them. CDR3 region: CASSYAGQSYEQFF. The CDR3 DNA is TGTGCCAGCAGTTACGCAGGGCAGTCCTATGAGCAGTTCTTC.

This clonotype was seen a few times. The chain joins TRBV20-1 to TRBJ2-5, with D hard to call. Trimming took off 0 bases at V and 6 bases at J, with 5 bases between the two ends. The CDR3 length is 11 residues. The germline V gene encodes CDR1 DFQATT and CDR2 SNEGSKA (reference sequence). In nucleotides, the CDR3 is TGCAGTGCTAGAGAGGTGCAGACCCAGTACTTC. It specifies CSAREVQTQYF.

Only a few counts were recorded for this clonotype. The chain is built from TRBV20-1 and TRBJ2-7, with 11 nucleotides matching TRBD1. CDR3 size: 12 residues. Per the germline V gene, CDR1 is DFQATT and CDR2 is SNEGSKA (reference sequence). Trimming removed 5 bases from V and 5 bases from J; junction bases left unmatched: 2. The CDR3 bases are TGCAGTGCTTTGGGACAGGGGGACGAGCAGTACTTC. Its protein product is CSALGQGDEQYF.